Below are 13 T cell receptor beta chains sequenced from a single sample in a study. One entry per CDR3 protein, called by TCRdb with MiXCR from the RT-PCR reads. The data show about 680,000 distinct CDR3 sequences, 13% to 15% seen once. The sample consisted of memory CD4+ T cells from blood. The receptors stem from a female donor in good health, serving as a healthy control.

This clonotype showed up just a few times. This chain connects TRBV13 to TRBJ1-1, with D possibly TRBD1 on 5 matching bases. The CDR3 length is 14 residues. Per germline, CDR1 PRHDT and CDR2 FYEKMQ (reference sequence). Trimming shortened V by 5 bases and J by 5 bases, and 15 bases separated the two germline ends. This chain's CDR3 is CASSPRGVGTEAFF. In DNA form, the CDR3 reads TGTGCCAGCAGCCCTCGGGGGGTTGGGACTGAAGCTTTCTTT.

This clonotype was picked up a small number of times. This chain links TRBV6-1 with TRBJ2-7; 8 nucleotides match TRBD1. CDR1 and CDR2 from the germline V gene are MNHNS and SASEGT. J was trimmed by 4 bases and V by 6 bases; bases with no gene match: 20. The CDR3 has 18 amino acids. This CDR3 reads CASSFLQHGQGFGYEQYF. The CDR3 DNA sequence: TGTGCCAGCAGCTTCCTACAACACGGACAGGGCTTTGGTTACGAGCAGTACTTC.

V gene TRBV11-2 combines with J gene TRBJ2-4; D is perhaps TRBD1 (5 bases). CDR3 size: 17 residues. The V and J ends lost 5 bases and 5 bases respectively, with 22 bases between them. Germline CDR1 SGHAT, CDR2 FQNNGV. Here the CDR3 reads CASSLRFPFQGENIQYF. The CDR3, as DNA: TGTGCCAGCAGCCTGAGATTTCCTTTTCAGGGTGAAAACATTCAGTACTTC. The full variable domain, with the rest looked up from reference TRBV11-2 and TRBJ2-4, is EAGVAQSPRYKIIEKRQSVAFWCNPISGHATLYWYQQILGQGPKLLIQFQNNGVVDDSQLPKDRFSAERLKGVDSTLKIQPAKLEDSAVYLCASSLRFPFQGENIQYFGAGTRLSVL.

This clonotype was seen at least ten times. The rearrangement joins TRBV20-1 to TRBJ2-5; possible D gene TRBD2, 7 bases. Trimming stripped 6 bases from V and 6 bases from J, with 14 bases between. The germline CDR1 and CDR2 sequences are DFQATT and SNEGSKA (reference sequence). CDR3 size: 12 residues. The CDR3 DNA reads as TGCAGTGCGGAGGGGGGGGAACAGACCCAGTACTTC. The encoded protein is CSAEGGEQTQYF.

J is TRBJ1-1 and V is TRBV6-1; a weak D match, TRBD1 (5 bases). Germline CDR1 is MNHNS and CDR2 is SASEGT. The CDR3 loop spans 13 amino acids. Between the trimmed V and J ends, which lost 4 bases and 6 bases, there was a span of 12 bases. CDR3: CASSAEVQAEAFF. DNA for the CDR3: TGTGCCAGCAGTGCCGAAGTACAGGCTGAAGCTTTCTTT.

The V and J genes are TRBV20-1 and TRBJ2-1, with 8 positions matching TRBD2. The trim removed 0 bases at V and 8 bases at J, leaving 9 bases unmatched. Looked up from germline, CDR1 is DFQATT and CDR2 is SNEGSKA (reference sequence). The CDR3 is 15 residues long. CDR3 region: CSARDGTRDVDEQFF. For the CDR3, the DNA is TGCAGTGCTAGAGATGGGACTAGGGATGTCGATGAGCAGTTCTTC.

In its sample, this clonotype was seen a few times. This chain links TRBV20-1 with TRBJ2-7; 9 positions agree with TRBD2. The CDR3 runs to 13 residues. After removal of 5 bases from V and 4 bases from J, the junction contained 6 bases not matched to a gene. Germline V lookup: CDR1 DFQATT, CDR2 SNEGSKA (reference sequence). The CDR3 DNA reads as TGCAGTGCTGAGAGAGCGGGAGGTTACGAGCAGTACTTC. Amino acid sequence: CSAERAGGYEQYF.

The chain is built from TRBV12-3 or TRBV12-4 and TRBJ1-6; 10 bases align to TRBD1. This CDR3 has 16 amino acids. Losses at the gene ends were 6 bases for V and 7 bases for J; bases not matched to a gene: 9. The CDR3 nucleotides are TGTGCCAGCAGGGCGGGACAGGGGTTAGAGAATTCACCCCTCCACTTT. Translation: CASRAGQGLENSPLHF.

This clonotype was recorded at least ten times. The chain has TRBV4-2 and TRBJ2-1; D unresolved. The CDR3 contains 15 residues. Per the germline V gene, CDR1 is LGHNA and CDR2 is YNFKEQ. V shed 2 bases and J shed 4 bases, with 12 bases lying between them. CDR3 DNA: TGTGCCAGCAGCCAACCCAGACGGCAGTACAATGAGCAGTTCTTC. The encoded protein is CASSQPRRQYNEQFF.

This clonotype was counted a few times. The chain has TRBV20-1 and TRBJ1-1; D uncertain. V lost 3 bases, J lost 0 bases, and 20 bases lay in between. Germline CDR1 and CDR2: DFQATT and SNEGSKA (reference sequence). The CDR3 has 17 residues. The CDR3 protein is CSARPARTDLMNTEAFF. The CDR3 DNA reads as TGCAGTGCTAGGCCCGCCCGGACGGATCTTATGAACACTGAAGCTTTCTTT.

This chain links TRBV7-2 with TRBJ2-1; D is perhaps TRBD1 or TRBD2 (5 bases each). Trimming pared 0 bases from V and 6 bases from J, leaving 18 bases between. CDR3 length equals 17 residues. Germline V CDR1 and CDR2: SGHTA, FQGNSA. The CDR3 region has the DNA TGTGCCAGCAGCTTAGCGTTTGGGACCTCCGGACCCAATGAGCAGTTCTTC. It encodes CASSLAFGTSGPNEQFF.

The genes are TRBV9 and TRBJ2-1; possible D gene TRBD2, 7 bases. CDR3 size: 15 residues. Germline V gene data show CDR1 as SGDLS and CDR2 as YYNGEE. V was pared by 0 bases and J by 6 bases, with 13 bases between. DNA for the CDR3: TGTGCCAGCAGCGTAGACTTAAGGGGGGGCAATGAGCAGTTCTTC. Its protein is CASSVDLRGGNEQFF.

The chain has TRBV5-6 and TRBJ2-7; 12 nucleotides align to TRBD1. This CDR3 is built from 13 residues. Germline V gene data show CDR1 as SGHDT and CDR2 as YYEEEE. The ends lost 5 bases at V and 6 bases at J; junction bases unmatched: 3. CDR3 bases: TGTGCCAGCAGATGGGACAGGGGGCCCGAGCAGTACTTC. This translates into CASRWDRGPEQYF.